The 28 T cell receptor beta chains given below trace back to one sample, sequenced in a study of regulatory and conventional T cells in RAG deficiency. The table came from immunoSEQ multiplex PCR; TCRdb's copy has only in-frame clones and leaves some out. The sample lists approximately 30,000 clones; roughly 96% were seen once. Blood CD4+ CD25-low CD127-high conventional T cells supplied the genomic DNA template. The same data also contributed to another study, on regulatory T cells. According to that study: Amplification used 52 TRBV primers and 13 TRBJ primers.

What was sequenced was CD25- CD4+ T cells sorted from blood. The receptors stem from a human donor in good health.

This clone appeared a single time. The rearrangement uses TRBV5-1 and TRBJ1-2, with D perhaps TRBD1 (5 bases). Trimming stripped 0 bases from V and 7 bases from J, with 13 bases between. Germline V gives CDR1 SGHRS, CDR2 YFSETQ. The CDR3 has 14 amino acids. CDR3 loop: CASSLAGGAGGYTF. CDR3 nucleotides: TGCGCCAGCAGCTTGGCCGGAGGGGCCGGTGGCTACACCTTC.

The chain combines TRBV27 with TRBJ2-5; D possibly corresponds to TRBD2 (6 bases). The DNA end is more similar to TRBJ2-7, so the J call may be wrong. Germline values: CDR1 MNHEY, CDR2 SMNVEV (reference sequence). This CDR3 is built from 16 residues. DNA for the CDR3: TGTGCCAGCAGTTTATCCGTAGTGCGGGATAGCTACGAGCAGTACTTC. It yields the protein CASSLSVVRDSYEQYF.

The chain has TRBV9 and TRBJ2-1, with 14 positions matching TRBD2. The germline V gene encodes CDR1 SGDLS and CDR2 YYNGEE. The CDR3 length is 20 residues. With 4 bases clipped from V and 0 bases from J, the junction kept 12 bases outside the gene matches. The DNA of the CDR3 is TGTGCCAGCAGCAGAACCGGGACTAGCGGGAGAGGGAGCTCCTACAATGAGCAGTTCTTC. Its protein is CASSRTGTSGRGSSYNEQFF.

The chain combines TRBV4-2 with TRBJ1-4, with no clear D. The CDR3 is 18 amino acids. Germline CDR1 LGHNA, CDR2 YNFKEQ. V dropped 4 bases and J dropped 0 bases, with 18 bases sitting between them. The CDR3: CASSLQRAEGTTNEKLFF. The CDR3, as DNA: TGTGCCAGCAGCCTCCAAAGGGCTGAGGGTACAACTAATGAAAAACTGTTTTTT.

The DNA of the CDR3 is TGTGCCAGCAGCTTTACAGAAAATGAAAAACTGTTTTTT. This sequence encodes CASSFTENEKLFF. This sequence joins TRBV6-5 and TRBJ1-4; D gene ambiguous. The V gene's germline CDR1 is MNHEY and CDR2 SVGAGI. V was pared by 6 bases and J by 5 bases, with 10 bases between. The CDR3 is made up of 13 amino acids.

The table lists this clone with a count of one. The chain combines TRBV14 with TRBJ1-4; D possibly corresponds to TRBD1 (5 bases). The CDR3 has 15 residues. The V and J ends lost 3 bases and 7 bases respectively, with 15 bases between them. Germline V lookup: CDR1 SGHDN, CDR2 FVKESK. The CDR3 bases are TGTGCCAGCAGCCAGGGGAGGGGAAGATCTGAAAAACTGTTTTTT. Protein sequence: CASSQGRGRSEKLFF.

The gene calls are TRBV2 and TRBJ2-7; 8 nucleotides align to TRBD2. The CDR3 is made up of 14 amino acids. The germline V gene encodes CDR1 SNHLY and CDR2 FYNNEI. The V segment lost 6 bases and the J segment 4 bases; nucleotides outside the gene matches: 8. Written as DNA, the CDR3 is TGTGCCAGCAGATCCGGGACTAGTTTGTACGAGCAGTACTTC. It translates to CASRSGTSLYEQYF.

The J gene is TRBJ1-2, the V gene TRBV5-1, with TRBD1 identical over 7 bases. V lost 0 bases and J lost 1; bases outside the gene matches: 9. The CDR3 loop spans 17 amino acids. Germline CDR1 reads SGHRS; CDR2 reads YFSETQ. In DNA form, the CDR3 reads TGCGCCAGCAGCTTGGGGTTGGGACAGTGGGATAACTATGGCTACACCTTC. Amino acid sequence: CASSLGLGQWDNYGYTF.

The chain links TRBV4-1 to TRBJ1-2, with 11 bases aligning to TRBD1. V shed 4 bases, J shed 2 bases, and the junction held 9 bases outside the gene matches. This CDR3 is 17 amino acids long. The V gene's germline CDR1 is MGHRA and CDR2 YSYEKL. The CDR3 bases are TGCGCCAGCAGCCCAGCGGGGACAGGGGGAAACAACTATGGCTACACCTTC. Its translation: CASSPAGTGGNNYGYTF.

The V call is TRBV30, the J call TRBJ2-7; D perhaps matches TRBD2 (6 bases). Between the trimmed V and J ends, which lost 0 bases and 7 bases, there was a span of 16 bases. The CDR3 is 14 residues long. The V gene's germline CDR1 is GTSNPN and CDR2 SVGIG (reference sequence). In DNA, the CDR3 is TGTGCCTGGAGTGTACACGGGGGTCTAGGGGAGCAGTACTTC. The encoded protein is CAWSVHGGLGEQYF.

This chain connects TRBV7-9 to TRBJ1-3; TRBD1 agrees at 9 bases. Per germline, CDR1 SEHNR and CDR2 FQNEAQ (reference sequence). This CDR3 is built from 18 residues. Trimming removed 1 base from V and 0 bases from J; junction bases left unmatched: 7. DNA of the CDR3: TGTGCCAGCAGCTTAGGCGGGACAGGGAGCTTCTCTGGAAACACCATATATTTT. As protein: CASSLGGTGSFSGNTIYF. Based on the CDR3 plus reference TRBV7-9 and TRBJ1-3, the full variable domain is DTGVSQNPRHKITKRGQNVTFRCDPISEHNRLYWYRQTLGQGPEFLTYFQNEAQLEKSRLLSDRFSAERPKGSFSTLEIQRTEQGDSAMYLCASSLGGTGSFSGNTIYFGEGSWLTVV.

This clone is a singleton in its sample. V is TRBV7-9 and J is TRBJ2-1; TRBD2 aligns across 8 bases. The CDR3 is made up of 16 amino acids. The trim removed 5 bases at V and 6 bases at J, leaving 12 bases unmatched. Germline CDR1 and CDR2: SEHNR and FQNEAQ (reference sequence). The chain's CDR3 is CASSGGSGESVNEQFF. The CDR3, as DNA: TGTGCCAGCAGCGGGGGTAGCGGGGAGTCGGTCAATGAGCAGTTCTTC.

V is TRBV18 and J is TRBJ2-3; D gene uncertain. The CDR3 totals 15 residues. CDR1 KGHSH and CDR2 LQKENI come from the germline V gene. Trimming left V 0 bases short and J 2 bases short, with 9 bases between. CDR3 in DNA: TGTGCCAGCTCACCACCCGGGTTATACACAGATACGCAGTATTTT. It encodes CASSPPGLYTDTQYF.

CDR3: CASRRGQHPNTEAFF. The CDR3 nucleotides are TGTGCCAGCAGGAGGGGACAACATCCGAACACTGAAGCTTTCTTT. The gene calls are TRBV2 and TRBJ1-1; weak D call: TRBD1 (6 bases). This CDR3 has 15 residues. Deletions cut 6 bases from V and 1 base from J, with 15 bases between. Per the germline V gene, CDR1 is SNHLY and CDR2 is FYNNEI.

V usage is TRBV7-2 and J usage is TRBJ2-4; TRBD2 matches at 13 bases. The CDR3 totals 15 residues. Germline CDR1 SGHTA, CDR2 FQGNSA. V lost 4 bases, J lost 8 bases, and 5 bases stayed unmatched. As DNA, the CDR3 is TGTGCCAGCAGCTCGGGACTAGCGGGGATAGACATTCAGTACTTC. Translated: CASSSGLAGIDIQYF.

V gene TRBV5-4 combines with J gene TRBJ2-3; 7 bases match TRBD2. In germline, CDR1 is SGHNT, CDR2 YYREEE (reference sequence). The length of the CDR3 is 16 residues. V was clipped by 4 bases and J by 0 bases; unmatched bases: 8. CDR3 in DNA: TGTGCCAGCAGCGGGGGGGGGAGTGCTAGCACAGATACGCAGTATTTT. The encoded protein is CASSGGGSASTDTQYF.

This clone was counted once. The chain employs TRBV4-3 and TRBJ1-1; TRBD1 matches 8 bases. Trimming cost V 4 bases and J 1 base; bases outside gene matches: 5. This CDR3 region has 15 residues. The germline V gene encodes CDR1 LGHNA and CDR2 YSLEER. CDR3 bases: TGCGCCAGCAGCCGGGGGGGGACAGGGAACACTGAAGCTTTCTTT. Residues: CASSRGGTGNTEAFF.

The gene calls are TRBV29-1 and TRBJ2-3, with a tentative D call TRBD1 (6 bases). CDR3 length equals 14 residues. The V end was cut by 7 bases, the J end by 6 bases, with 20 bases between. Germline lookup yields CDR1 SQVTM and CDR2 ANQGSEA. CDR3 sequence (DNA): TGCAGCGCTCCGGTCGACAGGAATCTTGATACGCAGTATTTT. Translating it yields CSAPVDRNLDTQYF.

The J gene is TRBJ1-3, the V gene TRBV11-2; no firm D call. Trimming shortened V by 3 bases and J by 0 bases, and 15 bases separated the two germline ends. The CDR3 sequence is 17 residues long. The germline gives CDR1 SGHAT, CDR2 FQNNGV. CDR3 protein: CASSFIVADFSGNTIYF. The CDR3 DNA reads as TGTGCCAGCAGCTTTATTGTGGCGGACTTCTCTGGAAACACCATATATTTT. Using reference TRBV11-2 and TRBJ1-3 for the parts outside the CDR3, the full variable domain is EAGVAQSPRYKIIEKRQSVAFWCNPISGHATLYWYQQILGQGPKLLIQFQNNGVVDDSQLPKDRFSAERLKGVDSTLKIQPAKLEDSAVYLCASSFIVADFSGNTIYFGEGSWLTVV.

The DNA of the CDR3 is TGTGCCAGCTCACCACTTCAGGCCTCCTACGAGCAGTACTTC. This encodes CASSPLQASYEQYF. This chain uses TRBV18 with TRBJ2-7; D not certain. Trimming shortened V by 1 base and J by 0 bases, and 7 bases separated the two germline ends. Germline V CDR1 and CDR2: KGHSH, LQKENI. This CDR3 contains 14 residues.

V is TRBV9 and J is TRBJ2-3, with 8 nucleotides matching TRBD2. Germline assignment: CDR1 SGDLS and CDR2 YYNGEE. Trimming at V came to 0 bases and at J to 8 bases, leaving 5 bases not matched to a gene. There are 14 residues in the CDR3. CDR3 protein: CASSVVAGSGTQYF. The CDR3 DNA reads TGTGCCAGCAGCGTAGTAGCGGGATCCGGTACGCAGTATTTT. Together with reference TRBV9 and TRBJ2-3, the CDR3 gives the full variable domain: DSGVTQTPKHLITATGQRVTLRCSPRSGDLSVYWYQQSLDQGLQFLIQYYNGEERAKGNILERFSAQQFPDLHSELNLSSLELGDSALYFCASSVVAGSGTQYFGPGTRLTVL.

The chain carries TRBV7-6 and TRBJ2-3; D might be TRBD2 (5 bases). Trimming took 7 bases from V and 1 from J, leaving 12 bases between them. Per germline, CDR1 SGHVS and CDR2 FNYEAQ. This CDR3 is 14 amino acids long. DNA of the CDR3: TGTGCCAGCATTTCGGAGGAGGGCACAGATACGCAGTATTTT. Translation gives CASISEEGTDTQYF.

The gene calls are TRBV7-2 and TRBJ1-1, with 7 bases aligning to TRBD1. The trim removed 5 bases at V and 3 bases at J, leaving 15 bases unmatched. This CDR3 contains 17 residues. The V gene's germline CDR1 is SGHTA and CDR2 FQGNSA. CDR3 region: CASSHRTGERGYTEAFF. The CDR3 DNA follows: TGTGCCAGCAGCCACCGGACAGGAGAACGGGGGTACACTGAAGCTTTCTTT.

As DNA, the CDR3 is TGCGCCAGCAGGGAACTAGTCCAAGAGACCCAGTACTTC. Its translation: CASRELVQETQYF. This rearrangement joins TRBV5-1 to TRBJ2-5, with a tentative D call TRBD2 (5 bases). The V end lost 5 bases, the J end lost 1 base, and 9 bases lay between the germline ends. Germline CDR1 reads SGHRS; CDR2 reads YFSETQ. The CDR3 sequence is 13 residues long.

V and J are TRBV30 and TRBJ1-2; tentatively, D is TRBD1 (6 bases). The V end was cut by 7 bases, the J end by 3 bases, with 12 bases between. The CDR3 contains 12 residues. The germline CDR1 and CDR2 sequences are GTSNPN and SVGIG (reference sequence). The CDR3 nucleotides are TGTGCCTTACAGGGAGGGGACTATGGCTACACCTTC. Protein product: CALQGGDYGYTF.

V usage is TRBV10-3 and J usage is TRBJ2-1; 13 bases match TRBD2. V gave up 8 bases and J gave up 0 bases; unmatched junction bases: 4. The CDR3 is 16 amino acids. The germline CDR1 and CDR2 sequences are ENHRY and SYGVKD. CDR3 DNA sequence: TGTGCCATCGGGACTAGCGGGACGATCTCCTACAATGAGCAGTTCTTC. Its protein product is CAIGTSGTISYNEQFF.

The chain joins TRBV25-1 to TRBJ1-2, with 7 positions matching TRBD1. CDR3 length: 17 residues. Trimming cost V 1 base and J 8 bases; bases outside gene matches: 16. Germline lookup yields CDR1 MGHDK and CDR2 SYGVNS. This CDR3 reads CASSEFHRGGPQGGYTF. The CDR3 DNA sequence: TGTGCCAGCAGTGAATTCCACAGGGGCGGGCCCCAAGGGGGCTACACCTTC.

This chain's CDR3 is CASSLRAGGNYEQYF. As DNA, the CDR3 is TGTGCCAGCAGCTTACGGGCGGGAGGTAACTACGAGCAGTACTTC. This chain links TRBV7-8 with TRBJ2-5; TRBD2 agrees at 8 bases. The closer fit of TRBJ2-7 to the DNA end suggests the J call may be wrong. CDR3 length equals 15 residues. Germline V gene data show CDR1 as SGHVS and CDR2 as FQNEAQ.